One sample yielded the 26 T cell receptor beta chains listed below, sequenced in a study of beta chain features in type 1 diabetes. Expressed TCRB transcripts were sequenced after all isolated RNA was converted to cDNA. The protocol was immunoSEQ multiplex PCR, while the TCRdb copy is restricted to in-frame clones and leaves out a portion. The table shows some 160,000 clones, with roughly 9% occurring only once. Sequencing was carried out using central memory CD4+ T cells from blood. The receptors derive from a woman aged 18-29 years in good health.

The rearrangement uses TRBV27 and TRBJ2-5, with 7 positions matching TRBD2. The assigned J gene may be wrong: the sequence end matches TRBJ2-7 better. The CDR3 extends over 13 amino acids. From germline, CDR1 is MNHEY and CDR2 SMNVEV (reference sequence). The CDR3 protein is CASAGAARGEQYF. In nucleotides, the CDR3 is TGTGCCAGCGCGGGAGCAGCTCGCGGCGAGCAGTACTTC.

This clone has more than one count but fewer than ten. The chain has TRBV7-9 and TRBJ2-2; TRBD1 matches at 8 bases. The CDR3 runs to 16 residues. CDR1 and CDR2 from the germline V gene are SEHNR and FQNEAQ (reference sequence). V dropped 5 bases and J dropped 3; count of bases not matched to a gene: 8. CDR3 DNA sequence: TGTGCCAGCAGCACGCGGACAGGGTCGGACACCGGGGAGCTGTTTTTT. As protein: CASSTRTGSDTGELFF.

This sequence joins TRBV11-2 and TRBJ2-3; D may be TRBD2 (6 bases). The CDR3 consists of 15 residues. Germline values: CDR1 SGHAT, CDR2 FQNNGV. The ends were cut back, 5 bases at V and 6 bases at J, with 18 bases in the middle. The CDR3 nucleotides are TGTGCCAGCAGCAAAGGGAGGAGTGGGCCTGATACGCAGTATTTT. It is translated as CASSKGRSGPDTQYF. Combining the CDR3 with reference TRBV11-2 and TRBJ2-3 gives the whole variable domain EAGVAQSPRYKIIEKRQSVAFWCNPISGHATLYWYQQILGQGPKLLIQFQNNGVVDDSQLPKDRFSAERLKGVDSTLKIQPAKLEDSAVYLCASSKGRSGPDTQYFGPGTRLTVL.

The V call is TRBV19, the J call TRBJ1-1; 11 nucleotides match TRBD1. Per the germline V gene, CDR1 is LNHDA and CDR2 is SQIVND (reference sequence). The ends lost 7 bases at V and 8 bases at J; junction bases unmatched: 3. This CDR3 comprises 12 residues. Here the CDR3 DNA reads TGTGCCAGTACCCGGGACAGGGGGGAAGCTTTCTTT. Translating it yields CASTRDRGEAFF.

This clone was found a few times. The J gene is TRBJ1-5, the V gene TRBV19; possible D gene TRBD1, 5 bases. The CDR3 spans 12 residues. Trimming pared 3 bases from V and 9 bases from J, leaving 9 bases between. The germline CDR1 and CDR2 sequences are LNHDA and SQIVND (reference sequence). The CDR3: CASSMSGGPQHF. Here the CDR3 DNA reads TGTGCCAGTAGTATGTCCGGGGGGCCCCAGCATTTT.

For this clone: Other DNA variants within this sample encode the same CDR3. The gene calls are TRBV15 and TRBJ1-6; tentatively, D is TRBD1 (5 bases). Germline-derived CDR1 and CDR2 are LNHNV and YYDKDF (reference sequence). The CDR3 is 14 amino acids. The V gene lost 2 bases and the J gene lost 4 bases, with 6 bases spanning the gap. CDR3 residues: CATSRQGYNSPLHF. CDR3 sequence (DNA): TGTGCCACCAGCAGACAGGGTTATAATTCACCCCTCCACTTT.

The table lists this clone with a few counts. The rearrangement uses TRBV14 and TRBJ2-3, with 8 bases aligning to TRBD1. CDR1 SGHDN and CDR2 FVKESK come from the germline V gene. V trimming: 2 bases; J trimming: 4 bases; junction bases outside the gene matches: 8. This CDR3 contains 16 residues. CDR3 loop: CASSQPGQGGADTQYF. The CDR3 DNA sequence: TGTGCCAGCAGCCAACCCGGACAGGGTGGTGCAGATACGCAGTATTTT.

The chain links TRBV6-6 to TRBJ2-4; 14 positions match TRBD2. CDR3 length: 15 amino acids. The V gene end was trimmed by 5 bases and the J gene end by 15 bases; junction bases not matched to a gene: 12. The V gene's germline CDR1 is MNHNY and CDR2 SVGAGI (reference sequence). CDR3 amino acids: CASSPDGLAGGWRYF. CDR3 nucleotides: TGTGCCAGCAGTCCAGACGGACTAGCGGGAGGTTGGAGGTACTTC.

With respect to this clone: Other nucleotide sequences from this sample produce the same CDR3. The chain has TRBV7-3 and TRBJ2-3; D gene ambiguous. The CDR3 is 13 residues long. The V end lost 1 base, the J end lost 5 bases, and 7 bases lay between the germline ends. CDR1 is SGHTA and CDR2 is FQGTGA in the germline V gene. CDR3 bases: TGTGCCAGCAGCTTAAAGCCGGGAGATACGCAGTATTTT. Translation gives CASSLKPGDTQYF.

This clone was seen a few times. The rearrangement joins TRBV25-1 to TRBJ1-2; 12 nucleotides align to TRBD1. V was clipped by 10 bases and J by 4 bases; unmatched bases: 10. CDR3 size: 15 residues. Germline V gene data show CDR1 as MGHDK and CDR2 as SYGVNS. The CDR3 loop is CANMSGTGGPYGYTF. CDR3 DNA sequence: TGTGCCAACATGTCCGGGACAGGGGGCCCCTATGGCTACACCTTC.

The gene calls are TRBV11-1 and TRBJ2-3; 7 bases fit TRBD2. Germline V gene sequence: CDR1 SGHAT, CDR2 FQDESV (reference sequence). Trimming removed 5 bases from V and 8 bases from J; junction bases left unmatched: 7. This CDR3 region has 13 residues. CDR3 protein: CASSTIPGGTQYF. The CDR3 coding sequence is TGTGCCAGCAGCACGATACCGGGGGGTACGCAGTATTTT.

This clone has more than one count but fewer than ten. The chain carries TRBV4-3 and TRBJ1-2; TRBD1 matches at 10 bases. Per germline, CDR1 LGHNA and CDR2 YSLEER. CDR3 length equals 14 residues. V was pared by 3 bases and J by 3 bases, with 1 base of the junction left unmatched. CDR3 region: CASSQDRGYYGYTF. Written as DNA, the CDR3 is TGCGCCAGCAGCCAGGACAGGGGGTACTATGGCTACACCTTC.

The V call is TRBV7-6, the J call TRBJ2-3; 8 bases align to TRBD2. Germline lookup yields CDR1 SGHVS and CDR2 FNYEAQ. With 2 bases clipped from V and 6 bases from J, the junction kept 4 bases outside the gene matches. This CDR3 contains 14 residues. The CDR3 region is CASSLFSGTDTQYF. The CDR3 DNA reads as TGTGCCAGCAGCTTATTTAGCGGGACCGATACGCAGTATTTT.

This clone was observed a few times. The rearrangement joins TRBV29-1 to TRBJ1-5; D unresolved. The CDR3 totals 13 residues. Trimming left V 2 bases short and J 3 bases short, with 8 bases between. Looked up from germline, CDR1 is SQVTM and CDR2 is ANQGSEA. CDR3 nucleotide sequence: TGCAGCGTTGAAACAGTCTCCAATCAGCCCCAGCATTTT. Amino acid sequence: CSVETVSNQPQHF.

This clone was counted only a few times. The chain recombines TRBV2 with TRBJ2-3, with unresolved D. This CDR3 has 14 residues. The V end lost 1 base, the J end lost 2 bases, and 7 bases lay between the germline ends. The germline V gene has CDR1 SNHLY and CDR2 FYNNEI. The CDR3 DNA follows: TGTGCCAGCAGTGAAGATCCCTCCACAGATACGCAGTATTTT. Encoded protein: CASSEDPSTDTQYF. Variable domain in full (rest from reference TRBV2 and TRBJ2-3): EPEVTQTPSHQVTQMGQEVILRCVPISNHLYFYWYRQILGQKVEFLVSFYNNEISEKSEIFDDQFSVERPDGSNFTLKIRSTKLEDSAMYFCASSEDPSTDTQYFGPGTRLTVL.

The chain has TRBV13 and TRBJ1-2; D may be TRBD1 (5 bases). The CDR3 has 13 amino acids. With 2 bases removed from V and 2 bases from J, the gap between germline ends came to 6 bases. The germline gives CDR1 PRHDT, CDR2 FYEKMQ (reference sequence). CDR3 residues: CASSLSGNYGYTF. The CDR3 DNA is TGTGCCAGCAGCTTATCAGGGAACTATGGCTACACCTTC.

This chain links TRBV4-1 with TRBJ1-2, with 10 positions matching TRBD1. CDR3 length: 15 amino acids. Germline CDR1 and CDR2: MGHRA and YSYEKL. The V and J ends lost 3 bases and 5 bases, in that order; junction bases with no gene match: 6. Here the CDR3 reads CASSQGDRGGYGYTF. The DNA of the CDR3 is TGCGCCAGCAGCCAGGGGGACAGGGGCGGGTATGGCTACACCTTC.

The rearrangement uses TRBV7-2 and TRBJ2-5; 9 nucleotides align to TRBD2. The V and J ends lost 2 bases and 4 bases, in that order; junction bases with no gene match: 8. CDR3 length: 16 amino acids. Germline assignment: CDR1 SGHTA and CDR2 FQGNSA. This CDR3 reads CASSLYAGGPGETQYF. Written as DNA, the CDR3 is TGTGCCAGCAGCTTATACGCGGGGGGGCCGGGAGAGACCCAGTACTTC. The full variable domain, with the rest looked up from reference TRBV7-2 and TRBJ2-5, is GAGVSQSPSNKVTEKGKDVELRCDPISGHTALYWYRQSLGQGLEFLIYFQGNSAPDKSGLPSDRFSAERTGGSVSTLTIQRTQQEDSAVYLCASSLYAGGPGETQYFGPGTRLLVL.

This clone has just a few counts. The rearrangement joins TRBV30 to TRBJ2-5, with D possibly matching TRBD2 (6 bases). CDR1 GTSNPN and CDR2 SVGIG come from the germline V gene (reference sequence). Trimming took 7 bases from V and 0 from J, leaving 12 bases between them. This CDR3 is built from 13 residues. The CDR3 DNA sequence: TGTGCCTCCGGGACTCTGTACCAAGAGACCCAGTACTTC. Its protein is CASGTLYQETQYF.

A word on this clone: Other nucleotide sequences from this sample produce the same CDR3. CDR3 loop: CASRTNYNSPLHF. The CDR3 DNA follows: TGTGCCAGTAGGACAAACTATAATTCACCCCTCCACTTT. The V call is TRBV7-2, the J call TRBJ1-6; D perhaps matches TRBD1 (5 bases). The CDR3 totals 13 residues. Trimming took off 9 bases at V and 3 bases at J, with 9 bases between the two ends. Germline-derived CDR1 and CDR2 are SGHTA and FQGNSA.

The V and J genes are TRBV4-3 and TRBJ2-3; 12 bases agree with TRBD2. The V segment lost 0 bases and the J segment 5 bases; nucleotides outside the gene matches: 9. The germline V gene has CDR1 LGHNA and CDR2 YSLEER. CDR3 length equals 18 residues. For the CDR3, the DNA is TGCGCCAGCAGCCAAGACGCGACTAGCGGGGGTTTTGGAGATACGCAGTATTTT. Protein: CASSQDATSGGFGDTQYF.

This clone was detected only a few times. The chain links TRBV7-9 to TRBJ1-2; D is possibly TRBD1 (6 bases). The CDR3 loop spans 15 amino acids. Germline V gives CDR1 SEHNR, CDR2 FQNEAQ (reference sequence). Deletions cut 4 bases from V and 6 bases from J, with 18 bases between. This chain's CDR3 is CASSSRDRFPDGYTF. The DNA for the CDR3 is TGTGCCAGCAGCTCCCGTGACAGGTTCCCAGATGGCTACACCTTC.

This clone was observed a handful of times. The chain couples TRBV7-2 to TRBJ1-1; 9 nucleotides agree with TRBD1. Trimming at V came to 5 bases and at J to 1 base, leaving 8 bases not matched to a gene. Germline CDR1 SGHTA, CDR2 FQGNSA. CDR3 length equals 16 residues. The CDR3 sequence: CASSAWTGVKNTEAFF. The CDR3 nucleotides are TGTGCCAGCAGCGCCTGGACAGGGGTCAAGAACACTGAAGCTTTCTTT.

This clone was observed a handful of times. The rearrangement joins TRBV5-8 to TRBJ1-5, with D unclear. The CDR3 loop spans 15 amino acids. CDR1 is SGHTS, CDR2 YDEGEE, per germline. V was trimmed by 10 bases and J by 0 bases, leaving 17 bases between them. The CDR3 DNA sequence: TGTGCCGTTTCTCCTCTAGGCTATAGCAATCAGCCCCAGCATTTT. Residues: CAVSPLGYSNQPQHF.

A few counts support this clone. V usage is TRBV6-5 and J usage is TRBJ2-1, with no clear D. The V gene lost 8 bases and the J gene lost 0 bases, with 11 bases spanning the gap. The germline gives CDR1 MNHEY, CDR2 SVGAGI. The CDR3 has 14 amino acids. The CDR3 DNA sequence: TGTGCCAGCCACGCTTTGAGCTCCTACAATGAGCAGTTCTTC. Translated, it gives CASHALSSYNEQFF.

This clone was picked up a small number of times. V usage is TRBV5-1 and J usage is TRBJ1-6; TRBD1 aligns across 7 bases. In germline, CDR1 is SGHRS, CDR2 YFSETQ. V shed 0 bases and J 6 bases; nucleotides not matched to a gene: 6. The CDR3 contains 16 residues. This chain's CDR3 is CASSLAEGAGNSPLHF. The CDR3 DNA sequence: TGCGCCAGCAGCTTGGCCGAGGGGGCAGGTAATTCACCCCTCCACTTT. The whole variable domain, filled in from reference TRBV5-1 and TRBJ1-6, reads KAGVTQTPRYLIKTRGQQVTLSCSPISGHRSVSWYQQTPGQGLQFLFEYFSETQRNKGNFPGRFSGRQFSNSRSEMNVSTLELGDSALYLCASSLAEGAGNSPLHFGNGTRLTVT.